Following are 25 T cell receptor beta chains from one sample sequenced in a study of glioma-infiltrating T cells. Amplification of TCR alpha and beta CDR3 regions from RNA used iRepertoire nested multiplex PCR. TCRdb processed the multiplex PCR reads anew with MiXCR; each CDR3 protein has one entry. Seen here are about 210,000 distinct CDR3 sequences, 25% to 35% observed once, and the top ten hold around 21%. The sequencing input was glioma tissue, nonneoplastic brain tissue, or PBMCs (not recorded which). All receptors come from a human donor with low-grade glioma or glioblastoma, undergoing nonglioma brain surgery, or in good health (not recorded which).

For the CDR3, the DNA is TGTGCCAGCAGTGCGTACTGGGGCACAGATACGCAGTATTTT. Its protein is CASSAYWGTDTQYF. The chain joins TRBV27 to TRBJ2-3; D gene ambiguous. This CDR3 is 14 amino acids long. V lost 5 bases, J lost 1 base, and 10 bases lay in between. Germline lookup yields CDR1 MNHEY and CDR2 SMNVEV (reference sequence).

Points on this clonotype: One junction end does not reproduce the germline sequence, and a read error may be involved. This chain joins TRBV6-2 or TRBV6-3 and TRBJ2-7; possibly TRBD1 for D (6 bases). Germline assignment: CDR1 MNHEY and CDR2 SVGEGT. This CDR3 contains 13 residues. The CDR3 is CASSYGAGVEKYF. CDR3 coding DNA: TGTGCCAGCAGTTACGGGGCAGGGGTCGAGAAGTACTTC.

The rearrangement uses TRBV3-1 and TRBJ2-7; D is unclear. This CDR3 contains 13 residues. The V and J ends lost 6 bases and 0 bases respectively, with 9 bases between them. Germline CDR1 reads LGHDT; CDR2 reads YNNKEL (reference sequence). This CDR3 is CASSWQSSYEQYF. CDR3 in DNA: TGTGCCAGCAGTTGGCAGAGCTCCTACGAGCAGTACTTC.

The chain couples TRBV5-5 to TRBJ2-2; D remains ambiguous. Germline lookup yields CDR1 SGHKS and CDR2 YYEKEE (reference sequence). V dropped 4 bases and J dropped 3 bases, with 16 bases sitting between them. The CDR3 is 16 amino acids. The CDR3 region has the DNA TGTGCCAGCAGCCCGGGCTTTAGTAGTGACACCGGGGAGCTGTTTTTT. Its protein is CASSPGFSSDTGELFF. The variable domain in full, with the rest retrieved from reference TRBV5-5 and TRBJ2-2, is DAGVTQSPTHLIKTRGQQVTLRCSPISGHKSVSWYQQVLGQGPQFIFQYYEKEERGRGNFPDRFSARQFPNYSSELNVNALLLGDSALYLCASSPGFSSDTGELFFGEGSRLTVL.

There are many counts of this clonotype. The CDR3 sequence: CSVAGRSLAGGLTDTQYF. For the CDR3, the DNA is TGCAGCGTTGCTGGAAGGAGTCTAGCGGGAGGGCTAACAGATACGCAGTATTTT. The V and J genes are TRBV29-1 and TRBJ2-3; 12 bases map to TRBD2. Per germline, CDR1 SQVTM and CDR2 ANQGSEA. The CDR3 extends over 18 amino acids. Losses at the gene ends were 4 bases for V and 3 bases for J; bases not matched to a gene: 14.

The chain recombines TRBV18 with TRBJ2-3; D uncertain. Germline V gene sequence: CDR1 KGHSH, CDR2 LQKENI. The V end lost 1 base, the J end lost 1 base, and 9 bases lay between the germline ends. The CDR3 loop spans 15 amino acids. The CDR3 DNA follows: TGTGCCAGCTCACCACTGGACCCCGGCACAGATACGCAGTATTTT. Its translation: CASSPLDPGTDTQYF.

This clonotype was seen more than once but under ten times. The chain employs TRBV2 and TRBJ2-7; 8 bases fit TRBD2. V gave up 7 bases and J gave up 2 bases; unmatched junction bases: 7. The CDR3 length is 14 residues. The germline gives CDR1 SNHLY, CDR2 FYNNEI. CDR3 region: CASTASGGPYEQYF. The DNA of the CDR3 is TGTGCCAGCACTGCTTCGGGGGGGCCCTACGAGCAGTACTTC. The whole variable domain, remainder taken from reference TRBV2 and TRBJ2-7, is EPEVTQTPSHQVTQMGQEVILRCVPISNHLYFYWYRQILGQKVEFLVSFYNNEISEKSEIFDDQFSVERPDGSNFTLKIRSTKLEDSAMYFCASTASGGPYEQYFGPGTRLTVT.

This clonotype was counted many times. The chain carries TRBV25-1 and TRBJ2-2; D possibly corresponds to TRBD2 (6 bases). V was trimmed by 5 bases and J by 13 bases, leaving 17 bases between them. Germline V gene data show CDR1 as MGHDK and CDR2 as SYGVNS. The CDR3 is made up of 13 amino acids. CDR3 bases: TGTGCCAGCAGTTCTCCTACGACTAGTCGGCTGTTTTTT. Protein product: CASSSPTTSRLFF.

This clonotype was counted at least ten times. The V call is TRBV2, the J call TRBJ1-6, with D perhaps TRBD1 (5 bases). The V end was cut by 2 bases, the J end by 0 bases, with 11 bases between. Germline loops: CDR1 SNHLY, CDR2 FYNNEI. The CDR3 spans 17 residues. As DNA, the CDR3 is TGTGCCAGCAGTGAACAGGGCTTAAGCTCCTATAATTCACCCCTCCACTTT. The encoded protein is CASSEQGLSSYNSPLHF.

This clonotype appeared a few times. Because the CDR3's place on the DNA is in doubt, the DNA is left out and the CDR3 is given as listed by TCRdb. The gene calls are TRBV5-5 and TRBJ2-5; the table's D call, TRBD1, has no DNA check behind it. Per the germline V gene, CDR1 is SGHKS and CDR2 is YYEKEE (reference sequence). From its first to its last residue, the CDR3 has 17 amino acids. The CDR3: CASSLGGQGRFLETQYF.

This clonotype was seen repeatedly, ten times or more. V is TRBV10-3 and J is TRBJ2-7; tentatively, D is TRBD1 (6 bases). CDR1 and CDR2 from the germline V gene are ENHRY and SYGVKD. V gave up 1 base and J gave up 1 base, with 8 bases separating them. The CDR3 sequence is 14 residues long. CDR3 region: CAISEFRGSYEQYF. The CDR3 nucleotides are TGTGCCATCAGTGAGTTCAGGGGATCCTACGAGCAGTACTTC.

This rearrangement joins TRBV3-1 to TRBJ2-1; D remains ambiguous. CDR1 and CDR2 (germline): LGHDT, YNNKEL (reference sequence). The CDR3 totals 15 residues. Trimming removed 2 bases at V and 0 bases at J, with 8 bases between. The CDR3 sequence: CASSQSYLSYNEQFF. The CDR3 DNA reads as TGTGCCAGCAGCCAAAGTTATCTCTCCTACAATGAGCAGTTCTTC.

This clonotype has a count of ten or more. The rearrangement uses TRBV28 and TRBJ1-1; maybe TRBD1 (5 bases). The CDR3 runs 14 residues. Per the germline V gene, CDR1 is MDHEN and CDR2 is SYDVKM. With 2 bases removed from V and 2 bases from J, the gap between germline ends came to 9 bases. The DNA of the CDR3 is TGTGCCAGCAGTTTAGGACGGACAAACACTGAAGCTTTCTTT. Translated, it gives CASSLGRTNTEAFF.

This clonotype was observed at least ten times. The rearrangement joins TRBV19 to TRBJ1-2, with D tentatively TRBD1 (6 bases). Trimming took off 5 bases at V and 7 bases at J, with 11 bases between the two ends. The germline V gene encodes CDR1 LNHDA and CDR2 SQIVND (reference sequence). The CDR3 is 12 residues long. The CDR3 DNA is TGTGCCAGTAGTTACAGGGAAGGTGGCTACACCTTC. This gives the protein CASSYREGGYTF.

The rearrangement joins TRBV19 to TRBJ2-1, with TRBD2 matching 8 bases. Germline values: CDR1 LNHDA, CDR2 SQIVND (reference sequence). V was clipped by 1 base and J by 7 bases; unmatched bases: 3. The CDR3 has 14 amino acids. DNA of the CDR3: TGTGCCAGTAGTATAGCGGGAGGGTTTAATGAGCAGTTCTTC. Protein sequence: CASSIAGGFNEQFF. Complete variable domain (other parts from reference TRBV19 and TRBJ2-1): DGGITQSPKYLFRKEGQNVTLSCEQNLNHDAMYWYRQDPGQGLRLIYYSQIVNDFQKGDIAEGYSVSREKKESFPLTVTSAQKNPTAFYLCASSIAGGFNEQFFGPGTRLTVL.

This clonotype was seen ten or more times. A much bigger clone sits one base away, suggesting this may be a read error. This chain connects TRBV27 to TRBJ2-7; no reliable D call. This CDR3 has 14 amino acids. Trimming removed 7 bases from V and 3 bases from J, with 16 bases in between. Looked up from germline, CDR1 is MNHEY and CDR2 is SMNVEV (reference sequence). CDR3 protein: CASNLTIYDYEQYF. The CDR3 DNA reads TGTGCCAGCAACCTGACAATTTACGACTACGAGCAGTACTTC.

Turning to this clonotype: A much more abundant neighbour one base away suggests this may be a read error. CDR3 nucleotide sequence: TGTGCCTGGATGGTGGAGGGGGCTCTGGAGACCCAGTACTTC. Translated, it gives CAWMVEGALETQYF. This rearrangement joins TRBV2 to TRBJ2-5, with TRBD1 as a possible D gene (7 bases). This CDR3 comprises 14 residues. The ends were cut back, 11 bases at V and 5 bases at J, with 21 bases in the middle. Germline-derived CDR1 and CDR2 are SNHLY and FYNNEI.

In the case of this clonotype: A much larger clone lies a single base off, so this may be a read error. The gene calls are TRBV19 and TRBJ1-1; no definite D call. Per the germline V gene, CDR1 is LNHDA and CDR2 is SQIVND (reference sequence). This CDR3 region has 13 residues. CDR3 sequence (DNA): TGTGACAGTAGAAGGATGATGAACACTGAAGCTTTCTTT. Amino acids: CDSRRMMNTEAFF.

The chain couples TRBV19 to TRBJ1-2, with unresolved D. The ends were cut back, 4 bases at V and 6 bases at J, with 15 bases in the middle. This CDR3 is 14 amino acids long. Germline V gene sequence: CDR1 LNHDA, CDR2 SQIVND (reference sequence). The CDR3 DNA reads as TGTGCCAGTAGTACCCCCGGCCTAAGGCATGGCTACACCTTC. Amino acids: CASSTPGLRHGYTF.

Here the CDR3 DNA reads TGTGCCAGTAGTACCTCCCCCTGGAGTTACAATGAGCAGTTCTTC. Translation: CASSTSPWSYNEQFF. The rearrangement links TRBV19 to TRBJ2-1; D is unclear. The CDR3 consists of 15 residues. Trimming removed 4 bases at V and 4 bases at J, with 14 bases between. Germline values: CDR1 LNHDA, CDR2 SQIVND (reference sequence). Complete variable domain (other parts from reference TRBV19 and TRBJ2-1): DGGITQSPKYLFRKEGQNVTLSCEQNLNHDAMYWYRQDPGQGLRLIYYSQIVNDFQKGDIAEGYSVSREKKESFPLTVTSAQKNPTAFYLCASSTSPWSYNEQFFGPGTRLTVL.

This clonotype was picked up many times. Just one base apart from a much larger clone, this may be a read error. The chain carries TRBV6-2 or TRBV6-3 and TRBJ2-7; D not resolved. V was clipped by 4 bases and J by 9 bases, with 10 bases between them. CDR3 length: 11 amino acids. Germline CDR1 reads MNHEY; CDR2 reads SVGEGT. CDR3 DNA sequence: TGTGCCAGCAGTTCACCCGTTGTGCAGTACTTC. Amino acids: CASSSPVVQYF.

This clonotype was seen at least ten times. J is TRBJ2-1 and V is TRBV20-1; a possible D gene is TRBD2 (5 bases). The germline gives CDR1 DFQATT, CDR2 SNEGSKA (reference sequence). This CDR3 spans 13 amino acids. Deletions cut 3 bases from V and 3 bases from J, with 9 bases between. CDR3 DNA sequence: TGCAGTGCTAGCGACCGGGACTACAATGAGCAGTTCTTC. Translated, it gives CSASDRDYNEQFF.

About this clonotype itself: A much larger clone lies one base from this, so it may be a read error. The chain recombines TRBV3-1 with TRBJ1-6; D is ambiguous. CDR3 length: 18 amino acids. Germline V CDR1 and CDR2: LGHDT, YNNKEL (reference sequence). The CDR3 nucleotides read TGTGCCAGCAGCCAAGTGGCAGCTCTGAGCTCCTATAATTCACCCCTCAACTTT. Protein sequence: CASSQVAALSSYNSPLNF.

V and J are TRBV29-1 and TRBJ1-4; D gene unclear. From germline, CDR1 is SQVTM and CDR2 ANQGSEA. The CDR3 covers 14 residues. Trimming shortened V by 5 bases and J by 8 bases, and 18 bases separated the two germline ends. Here the CDR3 reads CSVLLSLRSEKLFF. In DNA, the CDR3 is TGCAGCGTTCTCTTGAGTCTGCGGAGCGAAAAACTGTTTTTT.

The chain links TRBV27 to TRBJ2-7, with D possibly being TRBD2 (6 bases). The germline V gene encodes CDR1 MNHEY and CDR2 SMNVEV (reference sequence). CDR3 size: 15 residues. Trimming removed 8 bases from V and 3 bases from J, with 20 bases in between. Here the CDR3 reads CASRTIGGNRYEQYF. DNA of the CDR3: TGTGCCAGCCGTACCATCGGAGGGAATCGCTACGAGCAGTACTTC.